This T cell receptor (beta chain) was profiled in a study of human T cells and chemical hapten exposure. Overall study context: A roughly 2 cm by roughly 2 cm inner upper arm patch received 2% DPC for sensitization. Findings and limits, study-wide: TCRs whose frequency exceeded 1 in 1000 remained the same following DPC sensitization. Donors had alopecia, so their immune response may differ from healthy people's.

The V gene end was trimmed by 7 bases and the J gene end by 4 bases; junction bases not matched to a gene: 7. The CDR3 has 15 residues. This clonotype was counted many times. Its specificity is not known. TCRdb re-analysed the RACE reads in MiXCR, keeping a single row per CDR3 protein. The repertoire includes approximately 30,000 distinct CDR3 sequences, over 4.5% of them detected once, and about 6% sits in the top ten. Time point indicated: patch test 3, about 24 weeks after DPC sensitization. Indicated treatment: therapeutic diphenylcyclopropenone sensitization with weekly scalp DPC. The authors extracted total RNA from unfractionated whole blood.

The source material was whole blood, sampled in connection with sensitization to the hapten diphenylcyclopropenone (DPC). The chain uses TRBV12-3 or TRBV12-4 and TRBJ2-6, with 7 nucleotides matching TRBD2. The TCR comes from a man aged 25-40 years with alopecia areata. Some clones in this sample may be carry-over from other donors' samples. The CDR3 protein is CASIAPGRGANVLTF. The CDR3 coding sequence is TGTGCCAGCATCGCGCCCGGGAGGGGGGCCAACGTCCTGACTTTC.